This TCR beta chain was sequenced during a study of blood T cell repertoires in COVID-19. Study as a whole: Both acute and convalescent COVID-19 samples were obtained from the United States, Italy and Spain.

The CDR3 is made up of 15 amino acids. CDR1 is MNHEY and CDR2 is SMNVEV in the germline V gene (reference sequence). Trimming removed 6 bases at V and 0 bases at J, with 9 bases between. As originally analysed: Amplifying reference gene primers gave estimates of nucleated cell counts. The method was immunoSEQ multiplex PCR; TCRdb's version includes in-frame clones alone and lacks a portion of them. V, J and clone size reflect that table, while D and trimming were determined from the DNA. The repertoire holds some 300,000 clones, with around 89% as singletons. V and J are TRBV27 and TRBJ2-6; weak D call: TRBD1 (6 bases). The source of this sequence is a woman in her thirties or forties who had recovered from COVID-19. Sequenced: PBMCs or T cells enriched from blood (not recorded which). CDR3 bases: TGTGCCAGCAGCCACAGGGTCTCTGGGGCCAACGTCCTGACTTTC. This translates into CASSHRVSGANVLTF.